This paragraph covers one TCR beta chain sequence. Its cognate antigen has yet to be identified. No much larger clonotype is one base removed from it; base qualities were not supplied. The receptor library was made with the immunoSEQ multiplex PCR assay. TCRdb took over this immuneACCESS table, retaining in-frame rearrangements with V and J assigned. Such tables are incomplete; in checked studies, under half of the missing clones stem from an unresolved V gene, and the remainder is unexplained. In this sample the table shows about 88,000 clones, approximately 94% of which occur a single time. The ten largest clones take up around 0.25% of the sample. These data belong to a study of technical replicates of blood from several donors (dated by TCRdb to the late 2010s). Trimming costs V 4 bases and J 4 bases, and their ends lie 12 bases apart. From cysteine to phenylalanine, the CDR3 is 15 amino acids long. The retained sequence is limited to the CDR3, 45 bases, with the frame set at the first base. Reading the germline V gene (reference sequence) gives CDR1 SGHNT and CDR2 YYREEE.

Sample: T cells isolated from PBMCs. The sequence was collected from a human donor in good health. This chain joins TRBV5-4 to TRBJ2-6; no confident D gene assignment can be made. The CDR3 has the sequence CASSPRMSGANVLTF. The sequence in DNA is TGTGCCAGCAGCCCTAGAATGTCGGGGGCCAACGTCCTGACTTTC.